This is a list of T cell receptor beta chains from one sample in a study of OX40 agonist ivuxolimab in advanced cancers. Sequencing was performed with immunoSEQ multiplex PCR; in TCRdb, only in-frame clones are kept and a portion is missing. Among tens of thousands of clones, roughly 88% were seen once, and the ten largest hold roughly 0.71%. The specimen was CD4+ or CD8+ T cells sorted from blood, collected in a trial of the OX40 agonist ivuxolimab. The source of these receptors is an adult with an advanced solid tumor such as melanoma, head and neck, liver or kidney cancer. Both conserved end residues are part of each CDR3. A D gene is named only where the DNA matches it firmly. Expanded clones are given a class, and other clones once, few, many or no size at all.

CDR3aa: CSAAGKTNEKLFF
CDR3nt: TGCAGCGCAGCAGGGAAAACTAATGAAAAACTGTTTTTT
abundance: NA
v_gene: TRBV29-1
j_gene: TRBJ1-4
d_gene: NA

CDR3aa: CASSLGAGYTAKNIQYF
CDR3nt: TGTGCCAGCAGCTTAGGTGCAGGGTATACAGCCAAAAACATTCAGTACTTC
abundance: NA
v_gene: TRBV7-2
j_gene: TRBJ2-4
d_gene: NA

CDR3aa: CASSSGTAAGNTIYF
CDR3nt: TGTGCCAGCAGCTCGGGGACAGCGGCGGGAAACACCATATATTTT
abundance: NA
v_gene: TRBV5-4
j_gene: TRBJ1-3
d_gene: TRBD1

CDR3aa: CASSQEVVRNQPQHF
CDR3nt: TGCGCCAGCAGCCAAGAAGTTGTTCGGAATCAGCCCCAGCATTTT
abundance: NA
v_gene: TRBV4-3
j_gene: TRBJ1-5
d_gene: NA

CDR3aa: CASSFLQGGRNEQFF
CDR3nt: TGCGCCAGCAGCTTTTTGCAGGGGGGGCGGAATGAGCAGTTCTTC
abundance: NA
v_gene: TRBV5-1
j_gene: TRBJ2-1
d_gene: NA

CDR3aa: CASSSRDRVRQPQHF
CDR3nt: TGTGCCAGCAGTAGCCGGGACAGGGTAAGGCAGCCCCAGCATTTT
abundance: NA
v_gene: TRBV2
j_gene: TRBJ1-5
d_gene: TRBD1

CDR3aa: CASSLFSGLWETQYF
CDR3nt: TGTGCCAGCAGCTTGTTTTCGGGGCTCTGGGAGACCCAGTACTTC
abundance: NA
v_gene: TRBV7-3
j_gene: TRBJ2-5
d_gene: NA

CDR3aa: CASSLGLSTDTQYF
CDR3nt: TGCGCCAGCAGCTTGGGGCTTAGCACAGATACGCAGTATTTT
abundance: many
v_gene: TRBV5-1
j_gene: TRBJ2-3
d_gene: NA

CDR3aa: CASSPTQGNNEQFF
CDR3nt: TGTGCCAGTAGTCCGACACAGGGTAACAATGAGCAGTTCTTC
abundance: NA
v_gene: TRBV19
j_gene: TRBJ2-1
d_gene: NA

CDR3aa: CASSFISGTNTGELFF
CDR3nt: TGTGCCAGCAGCTTTATTAGCGGGACGAACACCGGGGAGCTGTTTTTT
abundance: NA
v_gene: TRBV7-3
j_gene: TRBJ2-2
d_gene: TRBD2

CDR3aa: CASRQARGTRRGAEAFF
CDR3nt: TGTGCCAGCAGACAGGCGCGAGGGACACGGAGGGGGGCTGAAGCTTTCTTT
abundance: NA
v_gene: TRBV7-8
j_gene: TRBJ1-1
d_gene: NA

CDR3aa: CASSVNRDRPANTGELFF
CDR3nt: TGTGCCAGCAGCGTAAATCGAGATAGACCCGCGAACACCGGGGAGCTGTTTTTT
abundance: NA
v_gene: TRBV9
j_gene: TRBJ2-2
d_gene: NA

CDR3aa: CASSYGGQGTDTQYF
CDR3nt: TGTGCCAGCAGTTACGGCGGGCAAGGCACAGATACGCAGTATTTT
abundance: NA
v_gene: TRBV6-6
j_gene: TRBJ2-3
d_gene: NA

CDR3aa: CASSLEAGGVSYNEQFF
CDR3nt: TGTGCCAGCAGTTTAGAGGCCGGGGGGGTCTCCTACAATGAGCAGTTCTTC
abundance: NA
v_gene: TRBV27
j_gene: TRBJ2-1
d_gene: TRBD2

CDR3aa: CASSLNPYTGELFF
CDR3nt: TGTGCCAGCAGCTTAAACCCCTACACCGGGGAGCTGTTTTTT
abundance: NA
v_gene: TRBV7-3
j_gene: TRBJ2-2
d_gene: NA

CDR3aa: CASRLAGHTGELFF
CDR3nt: TGTGCCAGCCGACTAGCGGGACACACCGGGGAGCTGTTTTTT
abundance: NA
v_gene: TRBV7-2
j_gene: TRBJ2-2
d_gene: TRBD2

CDR3aa: CASNTLGPYEQYF
CDR3nt: TGTGCCAGCAACACGCTGGGACCTTACGAGCAGTACTTC
abundance: few
v_gene: TRBV28
j_gene: TRBJ2-7
d_gene: NA

CDR3aa: CASSPRGAGVNEQFF
CDR3nt: TGTGCCAGCAGCCCGAGGGGAGCGGGAGTTAATGAGCAGTTCTTC
abundance: NA
v_gene: TRBV5-4
j_gene: TRBJ2-1
d_gene: TRBD2

CDR3aa: CATSTRDRGYGEQYF
CDR3nt: TGTGCCACCAGCACCCGGGACAGGGGCTACGGCGAGCAGTACTTC
abundance: once
v_gene: TRBV15
j_gene: TRBJ2-7
d_gene: TRBD1

CDR3aa: CASSVGGTSYGYTF
CDR3nt: TGTGCCAGCAGCGTAGGTGGGACATCATATGGCTACACCTTC
abundance: NA
v_gene: TRBV9
j_gene: TRBJ1-2
d_gene: NA

CDR3aa: CASSQVGQKQYF
CDR3nt: TGTGCCAGCAGCCAAGTCGGACAGAAGCAGTACTTC
abundance: NA
v_gene: TRBV14
j_gene: TRBJ2-7
d_gene: NA

CDR3aa: CASSSRGRVSYNEQFF
CDR3nt: TGTGCCAGCAGTTCTCGAGGGAGGGTCTCCTACAATGAGCAGTTCTTC
abundance: once
v_gene: TRBV27
j_gene: TRBJ2-1
d_gene: TRBD2

CDR3aa: CAWRLSGANTGELFF
CDR3nt: TGTGCCTGGAGGCTTAGCGGGGCGAACACCGGGGAGCTGTTTTTT
abundance: NA
v_gene: TRBV30
j_gene: TRBJ2-2
d_gene: TRBD2

CDR3aa: CASSPRHRANEQYF
CDR3nt: TGTGCCAGTAGCCCCCGGCACAGGGCGAACGAGCAGTACTTC
abundance: NA
v_gene: TRBV19
j_gene: TRBJ2-7
d_gene: NA

CDR3aa: CASSPGQSYTEAFF
CDR3nt: TGTGCCAGCTCACCCGGACAGTCTTACACTGAAGCTTTCTTT
abundance: NA
v_gene: TRBV18
j_gene: TRBJ1-1
d_gene: NA

CDR3aa: CATSRRTGADTQYF
CDR3nt: TGTGCCACCAGCAGACGGACAGGGGCCGATACGCAGTATTTT
abundance: NA
v_gene: TRBV15
j_gene: TRBJ2-3
d_gene: TRBD1